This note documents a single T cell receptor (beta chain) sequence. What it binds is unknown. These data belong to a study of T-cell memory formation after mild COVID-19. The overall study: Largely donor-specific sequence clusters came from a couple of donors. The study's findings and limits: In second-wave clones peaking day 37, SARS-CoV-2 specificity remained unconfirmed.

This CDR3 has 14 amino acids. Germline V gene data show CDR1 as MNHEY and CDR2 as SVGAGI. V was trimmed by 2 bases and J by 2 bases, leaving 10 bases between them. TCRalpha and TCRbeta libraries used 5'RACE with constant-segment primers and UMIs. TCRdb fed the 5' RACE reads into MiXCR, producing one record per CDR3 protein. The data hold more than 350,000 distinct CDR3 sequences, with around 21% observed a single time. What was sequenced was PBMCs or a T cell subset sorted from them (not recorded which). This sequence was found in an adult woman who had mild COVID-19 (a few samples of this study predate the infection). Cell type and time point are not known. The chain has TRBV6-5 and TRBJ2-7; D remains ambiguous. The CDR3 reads CASSYVGQTYEQYF. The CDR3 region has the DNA TGTGCCAGCAGTTACGTGGGTCAGACCTACGAGCAGTACTTC.